These 20 T cell receptor beta chains came from one sample sequenced in a study of post-analysis software for immune sequencing data. The antigens for these receptors are not known. Unique molecular identifiers were present in the TCR beta cDNA libraries. TCRdb re-called the PCR reads through MiXCR, storing one row per CDR3 protein. Here the sample spans fewer than 850,000 distinct CDR3 sequences, about 45% being singletons. Points from the study as a whole: Roughly five TRBV segments appeared more often in patients than in controls, and TRBV5-6, TRBV5-1 and TRBV20-1 were among these.

Sequences were obtained from blood. The receptors derive from a girl between 5 and 17 years old with multiple sclerosis.

The chain is built from TRBV10-3 and TRBJ2-1, with 14 bases lining up with TRBD2. Trimming at V came to 0 bases and at J to 9 bases, leaving 4 bases not matched to a gene. CDR3 length equals 16 residues. Germline V lookup: CDR1 ENHRY, CDR2 SYGVKD. In DNA, the CDR3 is TGTGCCATCAGTGAGTCCGGGACTAGCGGGGGAGGTGAGCAGTTCTTC. Translating it yields CAISESGTSGGGEQFF.

This clonotype showed up just a few times. The V and J genes are TRBV24-1 and TRBJ2-1; the D gene is possibly TRBD1 (6 bases). V was clipped by 6 bases and J by 7 bases, with 15 bases between them. This CDR3 has 14 amino acids. From germline, CDR1 is KGHDR and CDR2 SFDVKD. The CDR3 is CATSQQGVGNEQFF. The CDR3, as DNA: TGTGCCACCAGTCAACAGGGAGTCGGAAATGAGCAGTTCTTC.

This clonotype was observed a single time. The chain combines TRBV6-6 with TRBJ2-6; D tentatively reads TRBD1 or TRBD2 (5 bases each). The V gene lost 3 bases and the J gene lost 2 bases, with 11 bases spanning the gap. The CDR3 covers 16 residues. Germline CDR1 reads MNHNY; CDR2 reads SVGAGI (reference sequence). The CDR3 DNA reads TGTGCCAGCAGTTATGTACGGGACGCTGGGGCCAACGTCCTGACTTTC. It yields the protein CASSYVRDAGANVLTF.

This clonotype turned up a few times. The gene calls are TRBV6-5 and TRBJ1-1, with D unresolved. Trimming pared 0 bases from V and 0 bases from J, leaving 14 bases between. Germline V gene lookup returns CDR1 MNHEY and CDR2 SVGAGI. The CDR3 contains 17 residues. CDR3 amino acids: CASSYSIGVTMNTEAFF. As DNA, the CDR3 is TGTGCCAGCAGTTACTCGATTGGGGTAACCATGAACACTGAAGCTTTCTTT.

This clonotype was counted a few times. J is TRBJ2-7 and V is TRBV20-1; D gene uncertain. Looked up from germline, CDR1 is DFQATT and CDR2 is SNEGSKA (reference sequence). V lost 0 bases to trimming and J lost 4 bases, with 16 bases between them. The CDR3 extends over 15 amino acids. CDR3 sequence reads: CSARDRGTVRYEQYF. The DNA of the CDR3 is TGCAGTGCTAGAGATCGTGGTACAGTTAGGTACGAGCAGTACTTC.

V is TRBV6-1 and J is TRBJ2-7; D unclear. The CDR3 is made up of 15 amino acids. V lost 5 bases and J 0 bases, leaving 14 bases between the germline ends. Germline V gene sequence: CDR1 MNHNS, CDR2 SASEGT. The CDR3 DNA reads as TGTGCCAGCAGTATGGGTCAGTCGAGCTCCTACGAGCAGTACTTC. It is translated as CASSMGQSSSYEQYF.

This clonotype was observed a few times. The chain employs TRBV6-6 and TRBJ2-3; 9 positions agree with TRBD2. The CDR3 sequence is 15 residues long. Germline assignment: CDR1 MNHNY and CDR2 SVGAGI (reference sequence). V dropped 2 bases and J dropped 3; count of bases not matched to a gene: 3. CDR3 in amino acids: CASSYGREGTDTQYF. The CDR3 nucleotides are TGTGCCAGCAGTTACGGGCGGGAGGGGACAGATACGCAGTATTTT.

This clonotype was seen only a few times. The chain has TRBV29-1 and TRBJ2-1; 14 nucleotides align to TRBD2. The CDR3 runs 16 residues. Germline CDR1 is SQVTM and CDR2 is ANQGSEA. V lost 1 base and J lost 8; bases outside the gene matches: 7. The CDR3 sequence: CSVEGTSGRLGDEQFF. The CDR3 DNA sequence: TGCAGCGTTGAAGGGACTAGCGGGAGGCTGGGGGATGAGCAGTTCTTC.

Comment on this clonotype: Germline and junction disagree at one end, which may indicate a read error. This chain uses TRBV12-3 or TRBV12-4 with TRBJ2-1, with no clear D. The CDR3 totals 13 residues. In DNA form, the CDR3 reads TGTGCCAGCGGTTTAAACGGACCCAATGAGCAGTTCTTC. Translating it yields CASGLNGPNEQFF.

The chain recombines TRBV7-8 with TRBJ2-6; 8 positions agree with TRBD1. Germline loops: CDR1 SGHVS, CDR2 FQNEAQ. There are 16 residues in the CDR3. J lost 4 bases, V lost 1 base, and 3 bases had no gene match. DNA of the CDR3: TGTGCCAGCAGCTTAGTGAGGACAGGGGGGGCCAACGTCCTGACTTTC. This translates into CASSLVRTGGANVLTF.

The table lists this clonotype with a count of one. This may be a read error, as it is one base from a much larger clone. The chain is built from TRBV4-3 and TRBJ2-1; 10 positions match TRBD1. The DNA end favors TRBJ2-7, so the J call may be wrong. This CDR3 comprises 15 residues. CDR1 and CDR2 from the germline V gene are LGHNA and YSLEER. The CDR3, as DNA: TGCGCCAGCAGCCAAGTTCCGGACAGGGGGGGCGAGCAGTACTTC. This sequence encodes CASSQVPDRGGEQYF.

The rearrangement joins TRBV10-3 to TRBJ1-1; 9 nucleotides match TRBD1. V lost 7 bases and J lost 2; bases outside the gene matches: 8. Germline V gene data show CDR1 as ENHRY and CDR2 as SYGVKD. This CDR3 has 15 residues. The CDR3 here is CAITRDRAANTEAFF. DNA of the CDR3: TGTGCCATCACCAGGGACAGGGCAGCTAACACTGAAGCTTTCTTT.

Of note for this clonotype: One end of the junction varies from germline; a read error may be responsible. The rearrangement uses TRBV6-1 and TRBJ1-6, with TRBD1 matching over 11 bases. The CDR3 is 15 residues long. Germline CDR1 is MNHNS and CDR2 is SASEGT. The CDR3 region has the DNA TGTGCCAGCAGTGAAGCCCCCGGGACAGGGGGACCCCCCCACTTT. It yields the protein CASSEAPGTGGPPHF.

In its sample, this clonotype was seen a few times. This sequence joins TRBV20-1 and TRBJ2-3; D is unclear. V was trimmed by 0 bases and J by 1 base, leaving 8 bases between them. Germline CDR1 reads DFQATT; CDR2 reads SNEGSKA (reference sequence). The CDR3 is 14 amino acids. Here the CDR3 reads CSARDRLRTDTQYF. The CDR3 DNA reads as TGCAGTGCTAGAGACAGACTCCGCACAGATACGCAGTATTTT.

This clonotype was detected only a few times. This chain links TRBV7-2 with TRBJ2-7; D is ambiguous. CDR1 and CDR2 (germline): SGHTA, FQGNSA. This CDR3 has 13 residues. V lost 1 base to trimming and J lost 3 bases, with 7 bases between them. DNA for the CDR3: TGTGCCAGCAGCTTAGATCCAGACTACGAGCAGTACTTC. Translated, it gives CASSLDPDYEQYF.

This chain connects TRBV6-5 to TRBJ2-1; 8 nucleotides match TRBD2. The CDR3 extends over 17 amino acids. The germline V gene has CDR1 MNHEY and CDR2 SVGAGI. The junction had 8 bases not matched to a gene; V was cut back by 1 base and J by 3 bases. The CDR3 protein is CASSYFTPGGNYNEQFF. Written as DNA, the CDR3 is TGTGCCAGCAGTTACTTTACTCCGGGAGGGAACTACAATGAGCAGTTCTTC.

The chain combines TRBV7-2 with TRBJ2-1, with D hard to call. V was pared by 0 bases and J by 6 bases, with 9 bases between. The CDR3 has 14 amino acids. CDR1 is SGHTA and CDR2 is FQGNSA in the germline V gene. The CDR3 protein is CASSLAGTPNEQFF. The CDR3 nucleotides are TGTGCCAGCAGCTTAGCGGGAACCCCCAATGAGCAGTTCTTC. Combining the CDR3 with reference TRBV7-2 and TRBJ2-1 gives the whole variable domain GAGVSQSPSNKVTEKGKDVELRCDPISGHTALYWYRQSLGQGLEFLIYFQGNSAPDKSGLPSDRFSAERTGGSVSTLTIQRTQQEDSAVYLCASSLAGTPNEQFFGPGTRLTVL.

CDR3 in amino acids: CASSRRVSTDTQYF. The CDR3 DNA is TGTGCCAGCAGCCGGAGGGTTAGCACAGATACGCAGTATTTT. J is TRBJ2-3 and V is TRBV14; perhaps TRBD2 as D (6 bases). The CDR3 is made up of 14 amino acids. V gave up 4 bases and J gave up 0 bases, with 8 bases separating them. Germline V CDR1 and CDR2: SGHDN, FVKESK.

The CDR3 DNA reads TGCAGTGCTAGAGACCCAGCTAACTATGGCTACACCTTC. This encodes CSARDPANYGYTF. The V gene is TRBV20-1, the J gene TRBJ1-2; D gene ambiguous. V was cut by 0 bases and J by 0 bases, with 5 bases left in between. This CDR3 has 13 amino acids. Germline CDR1 DFQATT, CDR2 SNEGSKA (reference sequence).

This chain connects TRBV20-1 to TRBJ2-2; 13 positions agree with TRBD2. V trimming: 0 bases; J trimming: 6 bases; junction bases outside the gene matches: 4. The CDR3 sequence is 16 residues long. Germline lookup yields CDR1 DFQATT and CDR2 SNEGSKA (reference sequence). Here the CDR3 reads CSARDWGLAGSGELFF. The CDR3 region has the DNA TGCAGTGCTAGAGATTGGGGACTAGCGGGATCCGGGGAGCTGTTTTTT.